This T cell receptor beta chain stems from a study of post-analysis software for immune sequencing data. As for the study in general: Recorded disease courses covered relapsing-remitting, secondary progressive and progressive-relapsing multiple sclerosis. Some patients had no subtype annotation. Overall study results and limits: With TRBV5-6, TRBV5-1 and TRBV20-1 included, a handful of TRBV segments were more frequent in patients than in controls.

A note on this clonotype: The antigen is not known.

The CDR3 contains 15 residues. J was trimmed by 2 bases and V by 0 bases; bases with no gene match: 2. CDR1 and CDR2 (germline): MNHNY, SVGAGI (reference sequence). cDNA libraries for TCR beta contained unique molecular identifiers. Researchers reported about 500,000 cDNA molecules coming from roughly 1 to 10 million T cells. TCRdb passed the PCR reads through MiXCR, listing each CDR3 protein once. The sample includes about 260,000 distinct CDR3 sequences, 35% to 40% of them seen just once. J is TRBJ2-5 and V is TRBV6-6, with 8 bases matching TRBD1. The receptor was derived from a girl aged 10 to 17 with multiple sclerosis. The sample taken for sequencing was blood. DNA of the CDR3: TGTGCCAGCAGTTACTCCGGGACAGGACAAGAGACCCAGTACTTC. Translated, it gives CASSYSGTGQETQYF.